This T cell receptor beta chain was identified during a study of blood T cell repertoires in COVID-19. Study-wide context: Collection of acute and convalescent COVID-19 samples took place in the United States, Italy and Spain.

Across about two dozen US areas, participants ranged in age from about 18 to 90 years. Assignments of participants to cohorts depended upon their own reported clinical history. All recovered Cohort 3 donors got two negative PCRs, got clearance, or saw symptom resolution. The CDR3 length is 14 residues. After removal of 10 bases from V and 4 bases from J, the junction contained 6 bases not matched to a gene. Germline V gene data show CDR1 as KGHDR and CDR2 as SFDVKD. Data came from immunoSEQ multiplex PCR; TCRdb stores just in-frame clones and leaves some out. The profile shows about 220,000 clones, about 85% of them singletons.

The gene calls are TRBV24-1 and TRBJ2-1, with 10 positions matching TRBD2. Specimen: PBMCs or T cells enriched from blood (not recorded which). The clonotype comes from a woman between 25 and 40 years old who had recovered from COVID-19. CDR3 sequence reads: CATPTSGDYNEQFF. The CDR3 nucleotides read TGTGCCACTCCCACTAGCGGGGATTACAATGAGCAGTTCTTC.